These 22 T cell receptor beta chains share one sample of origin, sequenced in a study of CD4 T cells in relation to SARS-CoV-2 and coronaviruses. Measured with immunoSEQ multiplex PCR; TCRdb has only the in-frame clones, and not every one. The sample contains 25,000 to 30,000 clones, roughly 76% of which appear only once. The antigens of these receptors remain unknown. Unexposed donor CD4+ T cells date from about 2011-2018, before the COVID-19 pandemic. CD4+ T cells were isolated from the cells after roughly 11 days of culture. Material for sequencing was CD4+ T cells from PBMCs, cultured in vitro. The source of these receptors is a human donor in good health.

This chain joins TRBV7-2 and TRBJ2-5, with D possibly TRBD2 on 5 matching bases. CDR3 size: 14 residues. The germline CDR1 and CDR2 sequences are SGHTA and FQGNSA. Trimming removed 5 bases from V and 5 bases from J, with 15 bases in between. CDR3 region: CASSLAGDTETQYF. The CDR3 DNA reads TGTGCCAGCAGCCTCGCGGGTGACACCGAGACCCAGTACTTC.

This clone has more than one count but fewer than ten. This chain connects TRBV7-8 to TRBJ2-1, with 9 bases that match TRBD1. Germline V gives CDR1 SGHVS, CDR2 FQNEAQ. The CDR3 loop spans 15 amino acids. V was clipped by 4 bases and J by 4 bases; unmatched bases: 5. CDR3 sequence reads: CASSSTGGQYNEQFF. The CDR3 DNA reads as TGTGCCAGCAGCTCGACAGGGGGACAATACAATGAGCAGTTCTTC.

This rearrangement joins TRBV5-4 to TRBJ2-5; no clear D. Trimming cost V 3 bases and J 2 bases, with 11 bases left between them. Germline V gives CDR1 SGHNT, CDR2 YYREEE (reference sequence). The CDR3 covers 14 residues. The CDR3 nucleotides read TGTGCCAGCAGCTCGATGGCTTTGCAAGAGACCCAGTACTTC. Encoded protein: CASSSMALQETQYF.

The CDR3 sequence is CASSRLTGNTDTQYF. The CDR3, as DNA: TGTGCCAGCAGCCGCTTAACAGGGAACACAGATACGCAGTATTTT. V gene TRBV7-2 combines with J gene TRBJ2-3; TRBD1 is a possible D gene (6 bases). The CDR3 totals 15 residues. The V gene's germline CDR1 is SGHTA and CDR2 FQGNSA. Trimming cost V 5 bases and J 2 bases, with 14 bases left between them. Based on the CDR3 plus reference TRBV7-2 and TRBJ2-3, the full variable domain is GAGVSQSPSNKVTEKGKDVELRCDPISGHTALYWYRQSLGQGLEFLIYFQGNSAPDKSGLPSDRFSAERTGGSVSTLTIQRTQQEDSAVYLCASSRLTGNTDTQYFGPGTRLTVL.

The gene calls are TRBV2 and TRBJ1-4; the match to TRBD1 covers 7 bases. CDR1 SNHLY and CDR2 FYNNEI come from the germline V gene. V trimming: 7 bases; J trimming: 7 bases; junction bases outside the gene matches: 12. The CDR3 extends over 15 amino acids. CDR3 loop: CASTPRGGISEKLFF. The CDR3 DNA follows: TGTGCCAGCACCCCTCGAGGGGGCATAAGTGAAAAACTGTTTTTT.

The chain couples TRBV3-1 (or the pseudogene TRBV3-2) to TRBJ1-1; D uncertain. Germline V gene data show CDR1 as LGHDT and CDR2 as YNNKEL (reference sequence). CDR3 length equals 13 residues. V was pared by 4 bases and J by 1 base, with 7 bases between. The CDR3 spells CASSPNENTEAFF. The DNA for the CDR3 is TGTGCCAGCAGCCCAAACGAGAACACTGAAGCTTTCTTT.

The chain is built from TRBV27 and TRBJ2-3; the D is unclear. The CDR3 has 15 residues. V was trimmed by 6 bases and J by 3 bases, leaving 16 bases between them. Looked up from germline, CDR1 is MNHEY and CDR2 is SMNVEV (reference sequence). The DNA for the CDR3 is TGTGCCAGCAGCCGATCGGGTTCGGGTACAGATACGCAGTATTTT. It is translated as CASSRSGSGTDTQYF.

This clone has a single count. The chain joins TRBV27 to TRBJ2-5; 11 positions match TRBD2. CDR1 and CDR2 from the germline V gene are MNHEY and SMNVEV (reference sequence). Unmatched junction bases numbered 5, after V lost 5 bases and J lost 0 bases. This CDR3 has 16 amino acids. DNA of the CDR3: TGTGCCAGCAGTACGAGGACTAGCGGGTACCAAGAGACCCAGTACTTC. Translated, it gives CASSTRTSGYQETQYF.

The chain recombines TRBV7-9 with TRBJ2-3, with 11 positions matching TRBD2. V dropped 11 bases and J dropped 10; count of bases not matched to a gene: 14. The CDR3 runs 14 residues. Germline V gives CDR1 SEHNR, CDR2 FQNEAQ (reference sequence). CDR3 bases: TGTGCCCCCAGTCGGCTAGCGGGGGGTCAAGCGCAGTATTTT. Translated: CAPSRLAGGQAQYF. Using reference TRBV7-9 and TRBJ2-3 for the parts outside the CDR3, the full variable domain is DTGVSQNPRHKITKRGQNVTFRCDPISEHNRLYWYRQTLGQGPEFLTYFQNEAQLEKSRLLSDRFSAERPKGSFSTLEIQRTEQGDSAMYLCAPSRLAGGQAQYFGPGTRLTVL.

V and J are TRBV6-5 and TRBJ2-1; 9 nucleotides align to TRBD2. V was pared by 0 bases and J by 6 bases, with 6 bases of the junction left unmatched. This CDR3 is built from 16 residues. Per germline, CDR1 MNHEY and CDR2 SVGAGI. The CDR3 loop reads CASSYSVLAGTNEQFF. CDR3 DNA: TGTGCCAGCAGTTACTCGGTCCTAGCGGGGACCAATGAGCAGTTCTTC.

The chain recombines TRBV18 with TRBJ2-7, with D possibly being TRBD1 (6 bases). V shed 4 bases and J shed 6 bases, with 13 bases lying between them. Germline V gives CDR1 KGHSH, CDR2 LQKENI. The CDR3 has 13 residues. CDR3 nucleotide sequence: TGTGCCAGCTCACACGACAGGCCCCGCGAGCAGTACTTC. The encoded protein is CASSHDRPREQYF.

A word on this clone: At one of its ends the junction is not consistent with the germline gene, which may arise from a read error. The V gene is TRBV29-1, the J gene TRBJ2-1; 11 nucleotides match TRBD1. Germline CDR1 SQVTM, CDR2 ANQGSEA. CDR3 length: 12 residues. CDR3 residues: CSVEPNRDRGIF. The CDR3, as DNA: TGCAGCGTTGAACCCAACCGGGACAGGGGGATCTTC.

CDR3 sequence reads: CASSSGDRYSYEQYF. CDR3 DNA sequence: TGCGCCAGCAGCTCGGGGGACAGGTACTCCTACGAGCAGTACTTC. V is TRBV5-1 and J is TRBJ2-7, with TRBD1 matching 8 bases. J gave up 0 bases and V 3 bases, and 5 bases lay outside the gene matches. CDR1 is SGHRS and CDR2 is YFSETQ in the germline V gene. CDR3 length equals 15 residues.

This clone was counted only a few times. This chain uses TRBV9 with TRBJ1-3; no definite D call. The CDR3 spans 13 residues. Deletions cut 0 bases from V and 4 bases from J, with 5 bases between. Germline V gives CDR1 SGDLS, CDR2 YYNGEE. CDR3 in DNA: TGTGCCAGCAGCGTAGACTGGGGAAACACCATATATTTT. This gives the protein CASSVDWGNTIYF.

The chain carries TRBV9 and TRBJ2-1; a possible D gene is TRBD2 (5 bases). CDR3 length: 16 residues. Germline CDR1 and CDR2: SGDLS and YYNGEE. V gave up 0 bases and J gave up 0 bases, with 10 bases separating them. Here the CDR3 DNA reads TGTGCCAGCAGCGTAGACAAGCGGAGCTCCTACAATGAGCAGTTCTTC. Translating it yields CASSVDKRSSYNEQFF.

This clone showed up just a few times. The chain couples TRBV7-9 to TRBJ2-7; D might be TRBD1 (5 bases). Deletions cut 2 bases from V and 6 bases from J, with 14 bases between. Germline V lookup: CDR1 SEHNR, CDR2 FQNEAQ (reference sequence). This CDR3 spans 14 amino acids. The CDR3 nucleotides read TGTGCCAGCAGCTTAAGGCAGGGAACGGGCGAGCAGTACTTC. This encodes CASSLRQGTGEQYF.

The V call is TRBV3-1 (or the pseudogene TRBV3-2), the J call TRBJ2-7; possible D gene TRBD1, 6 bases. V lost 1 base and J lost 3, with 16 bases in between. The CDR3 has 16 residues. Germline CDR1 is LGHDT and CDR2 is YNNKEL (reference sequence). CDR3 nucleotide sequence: TGTGCCAGCAGCCAAGGAACGGGGACACGGTTCTACGAGCAGTACTTC. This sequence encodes CASSQGTGTRFYEQYF.

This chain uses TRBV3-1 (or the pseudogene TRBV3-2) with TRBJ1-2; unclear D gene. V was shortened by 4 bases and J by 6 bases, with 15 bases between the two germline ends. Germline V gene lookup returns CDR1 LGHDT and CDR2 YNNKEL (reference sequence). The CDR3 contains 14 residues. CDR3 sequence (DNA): TGTGCCAGCAGCCGCTGGACCGCACACGATGGCTACACCTTC. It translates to CASSRWTAHDGYTF.

CDR3 region: CASRPTGGHIQYF. The DNA of the CDR3 is TGTGCCAGCAGGCCGACAGGGGGCCACATTCAGTACTTC. The J gene is TRBJ2-4, the V gene TRBV5-5, with TRBD1 identical over 10 bases. Germline CDR1 and CDR2: SGHKS and YYEKEE (reference sequence). The CDR3 extends over 13 amino acids. V dropped 5 bases and J dropped 8; count of bases not matched to a gene: 4.

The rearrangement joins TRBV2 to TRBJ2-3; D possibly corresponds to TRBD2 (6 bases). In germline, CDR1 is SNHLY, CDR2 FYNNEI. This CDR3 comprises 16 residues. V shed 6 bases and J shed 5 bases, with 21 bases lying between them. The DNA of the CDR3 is TGTGCCAGCAGGAGGGACTCGACCACTGCAGGAGATACGCAGTATTTT. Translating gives CASRRDSTTAGDTQYF. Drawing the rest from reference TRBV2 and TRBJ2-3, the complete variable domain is EPEVTQTPSHQVTQMGQEVILRCVPISNHLYFYWYRQILGQKVEFLVSFYNNEISEKSEIFDDQFSVERPDGSNFTLKIRSTKLEDSAMYFCASRRDSTTAGDTQYFGPGTRLTVL.

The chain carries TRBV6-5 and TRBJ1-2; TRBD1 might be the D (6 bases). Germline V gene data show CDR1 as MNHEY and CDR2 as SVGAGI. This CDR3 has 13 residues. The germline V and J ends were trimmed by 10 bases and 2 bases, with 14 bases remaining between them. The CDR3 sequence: CANQRGFNYGYTF. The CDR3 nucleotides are TGTGCCAACCAAAGGGGGTTCAACTATGGCTACACCTTC.

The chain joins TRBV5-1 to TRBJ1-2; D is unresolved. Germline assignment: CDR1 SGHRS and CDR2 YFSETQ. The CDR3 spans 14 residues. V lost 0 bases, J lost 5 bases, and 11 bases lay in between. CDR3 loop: CASSLGSVLYGYTF. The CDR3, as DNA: TGCGCCAGCAGCTTGGGCAGCGTACTATATGGCTACACCTTC.